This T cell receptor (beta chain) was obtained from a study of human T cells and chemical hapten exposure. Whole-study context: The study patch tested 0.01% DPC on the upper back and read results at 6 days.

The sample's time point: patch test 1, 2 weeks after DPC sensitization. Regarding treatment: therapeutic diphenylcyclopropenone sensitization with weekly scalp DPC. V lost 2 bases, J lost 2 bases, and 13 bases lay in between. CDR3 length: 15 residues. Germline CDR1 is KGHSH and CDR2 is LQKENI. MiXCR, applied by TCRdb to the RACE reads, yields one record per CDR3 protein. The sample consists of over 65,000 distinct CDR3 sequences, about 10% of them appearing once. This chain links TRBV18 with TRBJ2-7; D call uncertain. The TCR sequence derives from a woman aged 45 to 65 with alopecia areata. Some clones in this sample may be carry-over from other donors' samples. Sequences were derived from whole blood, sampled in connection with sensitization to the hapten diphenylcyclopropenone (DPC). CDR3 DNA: TGTGCCAGCTCACCAGGCCCCCCCTCCGCCTACGAGCAGTACTTC. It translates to CASSPGPPSAYEQYF.